This record looks at one TCR beta chain sequence and its context. Its antigen is not identified. This record belongs to a study of a mutant IDH1 vaccine in newly diagnosed glioma. Overall study context: Investigators started vaccination 4-6 weeks after radiotherapy alone, or with temozolomide cycles.

This table comes from immunoSEQ multiplex PCR, and its TCRdb copy is limited to in-frame clones, with some not included. The sample yields around 58,000 clones, approximately 80% seen once. Specified time point: week 5, during vaccination. In the vaccine, a single dose held 300 ug of the mutant IDH1 20-mer peptide, along with topical imiquimod. The sample was PBMCs, taken from a glioma patient whose treatment included an IDH1 peptide vaccine. The TCR comes from a man aged 30 to 39 with glioma.

The CDR3: CASSLVRPYEQYF. For the CDR3, the DNA is TGTGCCAGCAGTTTAGTGAGGCCTTACGAGCAGTACTTC. V usage is TRBV28 and J usage is TRBJ2-7; no clear D gene. The CDR3 has 13 residues. The V end lost 2 bases, the J end lost 4 bases, and 9 bases lay between the germline ends. From germline, CDR1 is MDHEN and CDR2 SYDVKM.